The present T cell receptor beta chain was sequenced within a study of blood T cell repertoires in COVID-19. Across the whole study: Spain, Italy and the United States supplied samples that represented acute and convalescent COVID-19. T cells, B-cell-depleted T cells, or PBMCs supplied cDNA or gDNA.

V was clipped by 2 bases and J by 8 bases, with 12 bases between them. The CDR3 is 14 amino acids. Germline CDR1 and CDR2: MDHEN and SYDVKM. Original analysis: How many nucleated cells were present was estimated from reference gene primer amplification. Only in-frame clones appear in the TCRdb table, and some are missing; sequencing was by immunoSEQ multiplex PCR. V and J calls and clone size are given by that table; D and trimming were obtained from the DNA. The sample carries 200,000 to 250,000 clones, around 82% recorded once. Sequencing was performed on peripheral blood. The chain uses TRBV28 and TRBJ1-4; D might be TRBD1 (5 bases). The clonotype was recovered from a woman older than 75 with active or convalescent COVID-19. The CDR3 DNA reads as TGTGCCAGCAGTTTAAGGGGTGCAGTAGAAAAACTGTTTTTT. The encoded protein is CASSLRGAVEKLFF. Drawing the rest from reference TRBV28 and TRBJ1-4, the complete variable domain is DVKVTQSSRYLVKRTGEKVFLECVQDMDHENMFWYRQDPGLGLRLIYFSYDVKMKEKGDIPEGYSVSREKKERFSLILESASTNQTSMYLCASSLRGAVEKLFFGSGTQLSVL.